The entry below describes one T cell receptor beta chain. The germline CDR1 and CDR2 sequences are SEHNR and FQNEAQ (reference sequence). This CDR3 spans 16 amino acids. After removal of 1 base from V and 2 bases from J, the junction contained 4 bases not matched to a gene. TCRdb fed the RT-PCR reads into MiXCR, producing one record per CDR3 protein. The data hold hundreds of thousands of distinct CDR3 sequences, with about 11% observed a single time. The sample belongs to a study of response to subunit inactivated influenza vaccine. This sample was shared with a second study, whose subject was T cells expressing NK-cell markers. This second report adds: Generation of TCR beta cDNA was performed by 5'RACE template switching incorporating UMIs.

The chain couples TRBV7-9 to TRBJ2-1; 8 bases fit TRBD1. The TCR originated in a man over 45 who received an inactivated influenza vaccine. The specimen was PBMCs from blood, collected on the day of vaccination. CDR3 nucleotide sequence: TGTGCCAGCAGCTTAGGGGACAGGCTAACCTACAATGAGCAGTTCTTC. This sequence encodes CASSLGDRLTYNEQFF.